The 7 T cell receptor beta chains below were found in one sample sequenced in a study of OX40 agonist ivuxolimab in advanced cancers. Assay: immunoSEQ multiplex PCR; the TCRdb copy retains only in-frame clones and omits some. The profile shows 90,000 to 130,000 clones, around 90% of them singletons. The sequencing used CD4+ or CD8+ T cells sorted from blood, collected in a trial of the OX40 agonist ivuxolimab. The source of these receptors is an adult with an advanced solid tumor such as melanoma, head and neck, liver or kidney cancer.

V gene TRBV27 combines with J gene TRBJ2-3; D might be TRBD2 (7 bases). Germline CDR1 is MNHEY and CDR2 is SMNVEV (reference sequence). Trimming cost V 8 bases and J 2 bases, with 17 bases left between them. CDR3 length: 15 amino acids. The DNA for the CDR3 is TGTGCCAGCCGGTTCCGGGGGGCCCCCACAGATACGCAGTATTTT. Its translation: CASRFRGAPTDTQYF.

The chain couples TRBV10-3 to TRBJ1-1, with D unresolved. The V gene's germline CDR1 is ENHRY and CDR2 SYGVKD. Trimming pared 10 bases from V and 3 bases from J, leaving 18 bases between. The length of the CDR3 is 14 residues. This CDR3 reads CATTREGGDTEAFF. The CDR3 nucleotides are TGTGCCACGACTCGGGAGGGTGGGGACACTGAAGCTTTCTTT.

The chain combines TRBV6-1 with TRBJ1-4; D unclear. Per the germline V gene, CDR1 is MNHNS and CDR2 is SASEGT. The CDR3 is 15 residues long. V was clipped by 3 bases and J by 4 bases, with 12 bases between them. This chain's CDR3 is CASSDGLRGNEKLFF. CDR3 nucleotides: TGTGCCAGCAGTGACGGCCTGAGAGGTAATGAAAAACTGTTTTTT.

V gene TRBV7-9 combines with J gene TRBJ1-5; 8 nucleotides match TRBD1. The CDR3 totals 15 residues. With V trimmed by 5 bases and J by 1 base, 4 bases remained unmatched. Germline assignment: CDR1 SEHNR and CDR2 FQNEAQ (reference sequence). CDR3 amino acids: CASSPTGGSNQPQHF. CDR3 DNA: TGTGCCAGCAGCCCCACAGGGGGGAGCAATCAGCCCCAGCATTTT.

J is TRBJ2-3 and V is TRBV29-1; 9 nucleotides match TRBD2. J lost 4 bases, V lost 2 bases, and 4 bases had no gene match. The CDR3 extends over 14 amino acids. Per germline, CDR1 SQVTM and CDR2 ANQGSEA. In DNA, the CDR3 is TGCAGCGTTGAACCACTAGCGGGCGCAGATACGCAGTATTTT. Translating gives CSVEPLAGADTQYF.

The CDR3 DNA follows: TGTGCCTGGGAACAGGGTCAGGAAGAGACCCAGTACTTC. It codes for CAWEQGQEETQYF. This sequence joins TRBV30 and TRBJ2-5; tentatively, D is TRBD1 (6 bases). Germline loops: CDR1 GTSNPN, CDR2 SVGIG (reference sequence). This CDR3 has 13 residues. Trimming left V 5 bases short and J 3 bases short, with 13 bases between. Filled out from reference TRBV30 and TRBJ2-5, the complete variable domain reads SQTIHQWPATLVQPVGSPLSLECTVEGTSNPNLYWYRQAAGRGLQLLFYSVGIGQISSEVPQNLSASRPQDRQFILSSKKLLLSDSGFYLCAWEQGQEETQYFGPGTRLLVL.

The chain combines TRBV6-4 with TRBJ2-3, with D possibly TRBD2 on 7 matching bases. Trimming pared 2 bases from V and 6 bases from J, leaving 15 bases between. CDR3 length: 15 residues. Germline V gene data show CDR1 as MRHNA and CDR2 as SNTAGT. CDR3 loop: CASSDTGGRADTQYF. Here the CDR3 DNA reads TGTGCCAGCAGTGACACGGGGGGCAGGGCGGATACGCAGTATTTT.